Listed here are 27 T cell receptor beta chains from one sample, sequenced in a study of blood T cell repertoires in COVID-19. Data came from immunoSEQ multiplex PCR; TCRdb stores just in-frame clones and leaves some out. Among approximately 480,000 clones, 80% to 90% were seen once, and the ten largest hold roughly 0.92%. The sequencing input was peripheral blood. These receptors were collected from a man aged 18 to 29 with COVID-19, enrolled during active disease.

This rearrangement joins TRBV11-2 to TRBJ2-1; TRBD2 aligns across 10 bases. The V and J ends lost 0 bases and 4 bases, in that order; junction bases with no gene match: 0. CDR3 length: 15 amino acids. CDR1 is SGHAT and CDR2 is FQNNGV in the germline V gene. As DNA, the CDR3 is TGTGCCAGCAGCTTAGAAGCGGGGGGGTACAATGAGCAGTTCTTC. This translates into CASSLEAGGYNEQFF.

The genes are TRBV6-6 and TRBJ1-1; D remains unclear. Germline V CDR1 and CDR2: MNHNY, SVGAGI (reference sequence). CDR3 size: 15 residues. The ends were cut back, 2 bases at V and 1 base at J, with 11 bases in the middle. In DNA form, the CDR3 reads TGTGCCAGCAGTTACGCCCGGGGTCGGAACACTGAAGCTTTCTTT. Amino acids: CASSYARGRNTEAFF.

This chain uses TRBV5-4 with TRBJ2-1, with TRBD2 matching over 13 bases. V shed 3 bases, J shed 15 bases, and the junction held 18 bases outside the gene matches. The CDR3 has 17 residues. CDR1 is SGHNT, CDR2 YYREEE, per germline (reference sequence). CDR3 amino acids: CASSWRTTGTSGELRFF. CDR3 DNA: TGTGCCAGCAGCTGGCGGACTACCGGGACTAGCGGGGAGTTGCGGTTCTTC.

The chain recombines TRBV29-1 with TRBJ1-6, with D uncertain. Deletions cut 3 bases from V and 5 bases from J, with 2 bases between. The germline V gene encodes CDR1 SQVTM and CDR2 ANQGSEA. The CDR3 sequence is 11 residues long. CDR3 bases: TGCAGCGTTGACAATAATTCACCCCTCCACTTT. This codes for CSVDNNSPLHF.

The chain is built from TRBV6-5 and TRBJ2-1, with a tentative D call TRBD1 (7 bases). The germline V gene encodes CDR1 MNHEY and CDR2 SVGAGI. Trimming took off 0 bases at V and 4 bases at J, with 10 bases between the two ends. This CDR3 is built from 15 residues. The CDR3 DNA follows: TGTGCCAGCAGTTACTCGGCGGGACAGTACAATGAGCAGTTCTTC. Residues: CASSYSAGQYNEQFF.

The chain recombines TRBV6-5 with TRBJ1-6, with D possibly being TRBD1 (5 bases). CDR3 length equals 14 residues. Looked up from germline, CDR1 is MNHEY and CDR2 is SVGAGI. V was clipped by 6 bases and J by 6 bases, with 12 bases between them. DNA of the CDR3: TGTGCCAGCAGCCTCGCAGGGCCTAATTCACCCCTCCACTTT. Amino acids: CASSLAGPNSPLHF.

The chain employs TRBV11-3 and TRBJ1-1; no clear D. Germline V gene data show CDR1 as SGHNT and CDR2 as YENEEA. Between the trimmed V and J ends, which lost 6 bases and 3 bases, there was a span of 14 bases. This CDR3 has 14 amino acids. The CDR3 DNA reads as TGTGCCAGCAGTCGGAAACGGCGGGACACTGAAGCTTTCTTT. This codes for CASSRKRRDTEAFF.

The V gene is TRBV5-1, the J gene TRBJ2-3, with D uncertain. CDR3 length equals 14 residues. V was shortened by 4 bases and J by 2 bases, with 11 bases between the two germline ends. CDR1 is SGHRS and CDR2 is YFSETQ in the germline V gene. As DNA, the CDR3 is TGCGCCAGCAGCCTAACCCCACCCACAGATACGCAGTATTTT. Translated, it gives CASSLTPPTDTQYF. The full variable domain, in which reference TRBV5-1 and TRBJ2-3 provide the parts outside the CDR3, is KAGVTQTPRYLIKTRGQQVTLSCSPISGHRSVSWYQQTPGQGLQFLFEYFSETQRNKGNFPGRFSGRQFSNSRSEMNVSTLELGDSALYLCASSLTPPTDTQYFGPGTRLTVL.

The rearrangement joins TRBV6-5 to TRBJ2-7; the D gene is possibly TRBD1 (6 bases). This CDR3 has 12 amino acids. Germline CDR1 reads MNHEY; CDR2 reads SVGAGI. Between the trimmed V and J ends, which lost 7 bases and 3 bases, there was a span of 10 bases. CDR3 in DNA: TGTGCCAGCAACGGGGACAACTACGAGCAGTACTTC. Translation: CASNGDNYEQYF.

This clone was detected only a few times. The chain joins TRBV27 to TRBJ2-2; perhaps TRBD1 as D (6 bases). Trimming took 1 base from V and 2 from J, leaving 11 bases between them. The CDR3 runs 16 residues. The germline V gene encodes CDR1 MNHEY and CDR2 SMNVEV (reference sequence). The CDR3 protein is CASSLFRDKNTGELFF. DNA for the CDR3: TGTGCCAGCAGTTTATTCCGGGACAAAAACACCGGGGAGCTGTTTTTT.

V is TRBV7-2 and J is TRBJ2-7, with TRBD2 as a possible D gene (5 bases). This CDR3 has 15 amino acids. Germline lookup yields CDR1 SGHTA and CDR2 FQGNSA. Deletions cut 6 bases from V and 2 bases from J, with 17 bases between. For the CDR3, the DNA is TGTGCCAGCAGTCCCGTAGCGTCGACAACCTACGAGCAGTACTTC. Its translation: CASSPVASTTYEQYF.

This sequence joins TRBV5-4 and TRBJ2-5; 7 bases are shared with TRBD1. Germline V gene sequence: CDR1 SGHNT, CDR2 YYREEE (reference sequence). This CDR3 region has 14 residues. Unmatched junction bases numbered 5, after V lost 4 bases and J lost 2 bases. CDR3 in amino acids: CASSPRTGQETQYF. The CDR3 nucleotides are TGTGCCAGCAGCCCGAGGACAGGACAAGAGACCCAGTACTTC.

The chain joins TRBV5-1 to TRBJ2-7; TRBD2 matches 7 bases. Germline CDR1 is SGHRS and CDR2 is YFSETQ. The CDR3 consists of 15 residues. V lost 0 bases, J lost 1 base, and 4 bases stayed unmatched. CDR3 amino acids: CASSLEPAGSYEQYF. DNA for the CDR3: TGCGCCAGCAGCTTGGAACCAGCGGGGTCCTACGAGCAGTACTTC.

CDR3 loop: CASVTGEGATEAFF. DNA of the CDR3: TGTGCTAGTGTCACAGGGGAAGGGGCCACTGAAGCTTTCTTT. The rearrangement uses TRBV12-5 and TRBJ1-1; 7 nucleotides align to TRBD1. The CDR3 extends over 14 amino acids. Germline loops: CDR1 LGHNT, CDR2 FRNRAP. V was pared by 7 bases and J by 4 bases, with 9 bases of the junction left unmatched. Drawing the rest from reference TRBV12-5 and TRBJ1-1, the complete variable domain is DARVTQTPRHKVTEMGQEVTMRCQPILGHNTVFWYRQTMMQGLELLAYFRNRAPLDDSGMPKDRFSAEMPDATLATLKIQPSEPRDSAVYFCASVTGEGATEAFFGQGTRLTVV.

The chain links TRBV27 to TRBJ2-7, with D possibly matching TRBD1 (6 bases). CDR3 length equals 15 residues. The V and J ends lost 1 base and 0 bases respectively, with 10 bases between them. The germline V gene encodes CDR1 MNHEY and CDR2 SMNVEV (reference sequence). CDR3 nucleotide sequence: TGTGCCAGCAGTTTATGGGACACTTACTCCTACGAGCAGTACTTC. It codes for CASSLWDTYSYEQYF.

A single count supports this clone. This rearrangement joins TRBV6-5 to TRBJ2-2; TRBD2 matches at 7 bases. CDR1 MNHEY and CDR2 SVGAGI come from the germline V gene. The length of the CDR3 is 15 residues. After removal of 10 bases from V and 6 bases from J, the junction contained 14 bases not matched to a gene. CDR3 in DNA: TGTGCCACCACACCACCGGGACTACCTTCCGGGGAGCTGTTTTTT. This translates into CATTPPGLPSGELFF.

The gene calls are TRBV9 and TRBJ1-2; 8 bases line up with TRBD1. Germline values: CDR1 SGDLS, CDR2 YYNGEE. This CDR3 is 16 amino acids long. V trimming: 3 bases; J trimming: 4 bases; junction bases outside the gene matches: 11. The chain's CDR3 is CASSGPRTGRGYGYTF. CDR3 DNA sequence: TGTGCCAGCAGCGGACCTCGGACAGGGCGGGGCTATGGCTACACCTTC.

The J gene is TRBJ2-1, the V gene TRBV5-1; 7 nucleotides align to TRBD2. Looked up from germline, CDR1 is SGHRS and CDR2 is YFSETQ. The CDR3 is made up of 14 amino acids. V gave up 1 base and J gave up 7 bases; unmatched junction bases: 5. The CDR3, as DNA: TGCGCCAGCAGCTTGTTTCGCGGGAGTAATGAGCAGTTCTTC. This codes for CASSLFRGSNEQFF.

CDR3 protein: CASSLIRGEGYEQYF. In DNA, the CDR3 is TGTGCCAGCAGTTTAATTCGGGGGGAGGGATACGAGCAGTACTTC. This chain uses TRBV27 with TRBJ2-7; TRBD2 aligns across 7 bases. Germline-derived CDR1 and CDR2 are MNHEY and SMNVEV (reference sequence). After removal of 2 bases from V and 4 bases from J, the junction contained 8 bases not matched to a gene. The CDR3 runs 15 residues.

V usage is TRBV7-2 and J usage is TRBJ1-5, with 7 bases lining up with TRBD1. The J segment lost 5 bases and the V segment lost 5 bases, leaving 3 bases of the junction unmatched. CDR3 length equals 13 residues. Germline assignment: CDR1 SGHTA and CDR2 FQGNSA. The CDR3 here is CASSVQGDQPQHF. As DNA, the CDR3 is TGTGCCAGCAGCGTTCAGGGGGATCAGCCCCAGCATTTT.

Remarks on this clone: Germline is not matched at one junction end, which may reflect a read error. The J gene is TRBJ1-3, the V gene TRBV25-1, with a tentative D call TRBD1 (5 bases). The CDR3 spans 17 residues. Germline V gene sequence: CDR1 MGHDK, CDR2 SYGVNS. CDR3 protein: CASSECQTVRSRNTIYF. For the CDR3, the DNA is TGTGCCAGCAGTGAATGTCAGACAGTCCGCTCTAGAAACACCATATATTTT.

This chain connects TRBV5-6 to TRBJ1-5, with D perhaps TRBD1 (6 bases). The CDR3 spans 14 residues. Trimming cost V 4 bases and J 7 bases, with 15 bases left between them. Germline CDR1 is SGHDT and CDR2 is YYEEEE. The CDR3 reads CASSKAGASQPQHF. The DNA of the CDR3 is TGTGCCAGCAGCAAAGCAGGGGCCAGCCAGCCCCAGCATTTT. The full variable domain, completed using reference TRBV5-6 and TRBJ1-5, is DAGVTQSPTHLIKTRGQQVTLRCSPKSGHDTVSWYQQALGQGPQFIFQYYEEEERQRGNFPDRFSGHQFPNYSSELNVNALLLGDSALYLCASSKAGASQPQHFGDGTRLSIL.

The V gene is TRBV5-4, the J gene TRBJ1-2, with 12 positions matching TRBD1. V lost 5 bases, J lost 1 base, and 6 bases stayed unmatched. The CDR3 length is 16 residues. Germline assignment: CDR1 SGHNT and CDR2 YYREEE (reference sequence). The CDR3 is CASRGQGALFNYGYTF. In DNA form, the CDR3 reads TGTGCCAGCAGGGGACAGGGGGCCTTATTTAACTATGGCTACACCTTC.

The CDR3 DNA sequence: TGTGCCAGTTCTCCGGGACACGTTAACTACACCTTC. The encoded protein is CASSPGHVNYTF. The chain combines TRBV27 with TRBJ1-2; a weak D match, TRBD1 (6 bases). V was trimmed by 9 bases and J by 10 bases, leaving 18 bases between them. CDR1 is MNHEY and CDR2 is SMNVEV in the germline V gene (reference sequence). CDR3 size: 12 residues.

The genes are TRBV29-1 and TRBJ1-2; no clear D. Germline lookup yields CDR1 SQVTM and CDR2 ANQGSEA. Trimming removed 5 bases at V and 0 bases at J, with 7 bases between. This CDR3 spans 12 amino acids. In DNA, the CDR3 is TGCAGCGTTAGGCGGACTAACTATGGCTACACCTTC. Amino acid sequence: CSVRRTNYGYTF.

The chain uses TRBV2 and TRBJ2-7; 8 nucleotides match TRBD1. Germline CDR1 SNHLY, CDR2 FYNNEI. V gave up 7 bases and J gave up 3 bases; unmatched junction bases: 8. The CDR3 extends over 14 amino acids. Here the CDR3 DNA reads TGTGCCAGCAACTCAGGGGGCGATAGCTACGAGCAGTACTTC. It translates to CASNSGGDSYEQYF.

This clone was observed a single time. This chain connects TRBV11-2 to TRBJ1-1; no clear D gene. Germline CDR1 is SGHAT and CDR2 is FQNNGV. Trimming shortened V by 4 bases and J by 1 base, and 7 bases separated the two germline ends. This CDR3 region has 13 residues. CDR3: CASSWAGNTEAFF. The CDR3 DNA reads as TGTGCCAGCAGCTGGGCAGGGAACACTGAAGCTTTCTTT.